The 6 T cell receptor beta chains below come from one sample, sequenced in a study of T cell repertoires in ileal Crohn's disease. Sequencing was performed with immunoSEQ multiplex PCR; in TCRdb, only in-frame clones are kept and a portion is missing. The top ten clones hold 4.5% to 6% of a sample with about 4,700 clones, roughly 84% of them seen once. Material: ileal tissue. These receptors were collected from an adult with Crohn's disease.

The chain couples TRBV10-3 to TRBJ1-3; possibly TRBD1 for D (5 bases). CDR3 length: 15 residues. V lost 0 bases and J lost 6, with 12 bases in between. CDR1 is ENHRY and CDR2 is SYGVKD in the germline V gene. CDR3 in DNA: TGTGCCATCAGTGAGTCCCAGGGATTGATAAACACCATATATTTT. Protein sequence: CAISESQGLINTIYF.

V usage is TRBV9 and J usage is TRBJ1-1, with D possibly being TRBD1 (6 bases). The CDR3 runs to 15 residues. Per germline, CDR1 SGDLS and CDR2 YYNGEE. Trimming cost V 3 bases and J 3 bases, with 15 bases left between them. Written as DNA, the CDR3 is TGTGCCAGCAGCGCCGCCGGGGGGCGCGACACTGAAGCTTTCTTT. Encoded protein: CASSAAGGRDTEAFF.

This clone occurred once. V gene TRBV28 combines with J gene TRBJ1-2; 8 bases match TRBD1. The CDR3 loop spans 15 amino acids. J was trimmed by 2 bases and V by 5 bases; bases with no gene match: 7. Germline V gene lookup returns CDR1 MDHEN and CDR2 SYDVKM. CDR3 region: CASSRGTGENYGYTF. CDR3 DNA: TGTGCCAGCAGTCGCGGGACAGGAGAGAACTATGGCTACACCTTC.

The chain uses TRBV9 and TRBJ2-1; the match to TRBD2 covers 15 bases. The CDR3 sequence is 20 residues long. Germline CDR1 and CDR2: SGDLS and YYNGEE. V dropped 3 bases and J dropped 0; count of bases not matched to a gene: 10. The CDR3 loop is CASSEEFGLAGGASYNEQFF. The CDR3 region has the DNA TGTGCCAGCAGCGAAGAATTCGGACTAGCGGGGGGGGCCTCCTACAATGAGCAGTTCTTC.

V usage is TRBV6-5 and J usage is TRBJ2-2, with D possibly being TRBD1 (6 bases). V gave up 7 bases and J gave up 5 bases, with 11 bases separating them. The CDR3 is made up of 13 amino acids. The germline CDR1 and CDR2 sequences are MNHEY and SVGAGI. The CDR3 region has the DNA TGTGCCAGCAAGACAGGCGGAACCGGGGAGCTGTTTTTT. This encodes CASKTGGTGELFF.

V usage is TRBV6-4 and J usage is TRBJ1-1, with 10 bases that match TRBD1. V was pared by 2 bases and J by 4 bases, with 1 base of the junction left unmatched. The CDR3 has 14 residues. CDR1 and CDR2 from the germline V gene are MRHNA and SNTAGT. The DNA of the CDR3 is TGTGCCAGCAGTGACAGGACAGGGGGCACTGAAGCTTTCTTT. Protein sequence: CASSDRTGGTEAFF.